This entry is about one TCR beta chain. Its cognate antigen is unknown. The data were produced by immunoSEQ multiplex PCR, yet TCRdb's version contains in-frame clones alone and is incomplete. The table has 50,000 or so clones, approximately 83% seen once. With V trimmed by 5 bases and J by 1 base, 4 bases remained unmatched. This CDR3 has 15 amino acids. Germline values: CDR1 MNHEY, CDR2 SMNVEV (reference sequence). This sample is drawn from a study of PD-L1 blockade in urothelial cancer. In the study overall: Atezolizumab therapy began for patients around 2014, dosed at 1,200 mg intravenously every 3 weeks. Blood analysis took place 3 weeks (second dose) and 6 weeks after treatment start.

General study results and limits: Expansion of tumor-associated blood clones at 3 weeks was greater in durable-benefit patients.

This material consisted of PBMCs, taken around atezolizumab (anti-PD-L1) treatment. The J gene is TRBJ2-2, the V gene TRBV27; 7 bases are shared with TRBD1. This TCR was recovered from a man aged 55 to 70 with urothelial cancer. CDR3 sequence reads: CASSPWDRNTGELFF. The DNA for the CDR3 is TGTGCCAGCAGTCCGTGGGACAGGAACACCGGGGAGCTGTTTTTT.